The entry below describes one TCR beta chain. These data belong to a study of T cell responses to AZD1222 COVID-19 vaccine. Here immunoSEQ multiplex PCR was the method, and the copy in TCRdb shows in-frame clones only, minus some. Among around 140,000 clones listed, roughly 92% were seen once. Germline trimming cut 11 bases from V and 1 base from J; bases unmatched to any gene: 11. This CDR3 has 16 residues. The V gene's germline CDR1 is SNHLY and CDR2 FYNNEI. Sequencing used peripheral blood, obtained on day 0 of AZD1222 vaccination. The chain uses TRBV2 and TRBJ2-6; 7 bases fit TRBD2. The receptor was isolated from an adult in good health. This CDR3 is CAGTRGRASGANVLTF. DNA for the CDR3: TGTGCCGGTACTCGGGGGAGGGCGTCTGGGGCCAACGTCCTGACTTTC.